A selection of T cell receptor beta chains follows, all from one sample in a study of shared clonotypes between healthy human individuals. Method: immunoSEQ multiplex PCR; TCRdb's copy keeps in-frame clones and lacks some. In the table there are hundreds of thousands of clones, under 80% of which are singletons. Sample: memory CD4+ T cells sorted from blood. These receptor sequences come from a woman aged 25 to 45 in good health. Each CDR3 is given with its conserved first and last residue. The D gene is left open where the match is weak. Not all rows give a size; the values are once, few, many and, for expanded clones, a class.

j_gene	v_gene	abundance	d_gene	CDR3aa	CDR3nt
TRBJ1-2	TRBV4-1	few	NA	CASSLGSGGYGYTF	TGCGCCAGCAGCCTAGGATCGGGCGGCTATGGCTACACCTTC
TRBJ2-7	TRBV2	NA	NA	CASSEMVSHEQYF	TGTGCCAGCAGTGAAATGGTCTCCCACGAGCAGTACTTC
TRBJ2-7	TRBV7-9	NA	NA	CASSLAQGLTHEQYF	TGTGCCAGCAGCTTAGCACAGGGCTTAACCCACGAGCAGTACTTC
TRBJ2-7	TRBV10-3	many	NA	CAISRQDTYEQYF	TGTGCCATCAGTCGGCAGGACACCTACGAGCAGTACTTC
TRBJ1-2	TRBV20-1	NA	NA	CSARAGGYTF	TGCAGTGCTAGGGCCGGAGGCTACACCTTC
TRBJ1-5	TRBV19	few	TRBD1	CASNPGQGLNQPQHF	TGTGCCAGTAATCCGGGACAGGGCCTCAATCAGCCCCAGCATTTT
TRBJ1-5	TRBV28	NA	NA	CASSWDSNQPQHF	TGTGCCAGCAGTTGGGACAGCAATCAGCCCCAGCATTTT
TRBJ1-1	TRBV2	NA	NA	CASRAPGRYTEAFF	TGTGCCAGCAGGGCGCCAGGAAGGTACACTGAAGCTTTCTTT
TRBJ2-5	TRBV29-1	NA	TRBD2	CSVPPTSGSRETQYF	TGCAGCGTTCCACCGACTAGCGGGAGTAGGGAGACCCAGTACTTC
TRBJ2-2	TRBV10-2	NA	TRBD2	CASKRLADTGELFF	TGCGCCAGCAAGAGACTAGCGGACACCGGGGAGCTGTTTTTT
TRBJ2-1	TRBV6-1	NA	NA	CASSVSPSVKVTNEQFF	TGTGCCAGCAGTGTATCCCCGAGTGTAAAGGTAACCAATGAGCAGTTCTTC
TRBJ2-5	TRBV4-1	NA	NA	CASSQVGLETQYF	TGCGCCAGCAGCCAAGTGGGGTTGGAGACCCAGTACTTC
TRBJ1-2	TRBV5-1	NA	TRBD1	CASSNRQGYGYTF	TGCGCCAGCAGCAATCGACAGGGCTATGGCTACACCTTC
TRBJ1-1	TRBV28	NA	TRBD1	CASSGMGQGPLNTEAFF	TGTGCCAGCAGTGGAATGGGACAGGGGCCCCTGAACACTGAAGCTTTCTTT
TRBJ2-1	TRBV18	NA	TRBD2	CASSPGLDRYNEQFF	TGTGCCAGCTCACCAGGACTAGATCGGTACAATGAGCAGTTCTTC
TRBJ2-2	TRBV19	once	TRBD1	CASKVTGGSGTGELFF	TGTGCCAGTAAGGTGACAGGGGGTTCTGGCACCGGGGAGCTGTTTTTT
TRBJ2-3	TRBV18	NA	NA	CASSPLPGDTQYF	TGTGCCAGCTCACCCCTACCTGGAGATACGCAGTATTTT
TRBJ1-2	TRBV5-4	NA	NA	CASSLDWGGYTF	TGTGCCAGCAGCTTGGATTGGGGTGGCTACACCTTC
TRBJ2-1	TRBV5-1	NA	NA	CASSRDSSSYNEQFF	TGCGCCAGTTCGCGGGACAGCAGCTCCTACAATGAGCAGTTCTTC
TRBJ2-7	TRBV28	many	TRBD2	CASSSGTSPRGEQYF	TGTGCCAGCAGTTCCGGGACTAGCCCGAGGGGCGAGCAGTACTTC
TRBJ2-7	TRBV6-5	NA	TRBD2	CASSYHLGGGSYEQYF	TGTGCCAGCAGTTACCACCTTGGCGGGGGGTCCTACGAGCAGTACTTC
TRBJ2-3	TRBV10-1	NA	TRBD1	CASTLYGTGVPDTQYF	TGCGCCAGCACCCTATACGGGACAGGGGTTCCCGATACGCAGTATTTT
TRBJ2-3	TRBV6-1	NA	TRBD2	CASSEGLAGGPRDTQYF	TGTGCCAGCAGTGAAGGACTAGCGGGAGGGCCAAGAGATACGCAGTATTTT
TRBJ2-7	TRBV5-3	many	NA	CARSQGSQYF	TGTGCCAGATCCCAGGGGTCGCAGTACTTC
TRBJ2-5	TRBV9	NA	NA	CASSVGGNQETQYF	TGTGCCAGCAGCGTAGGCGGGAACCAAGAGACCCAGTACTTC